Listed below are T cell receptor beta chains from one sample, sequenced in a study of CD8 T cells in ankylosing spondylitis. TCRdb independently ran MiXCR on the 5' RACE reads; one entry per CDR3 protein. The sample has some 250,000 distinct CDR3 sequences; roughly 10% are singletons. The specimen sequenced was blood, either unsorted or a sorted T cell fraction (not recorded which). All receptors derive from a male donor with ankylosing spondylitis or in good health (not recorded which). Both conserved end residues are part of each CDR3. The D gene is left open where the match is weak. Part of the rows lack a size; the others show once, few, many or a class for expanded clones.

j_call d_call clone_size v_call cdr3_aa cdr3_nt
TRBJ1-1 TRBD1 many TRBV27 CASSSRTGVTEAFF TGTGCCAGCAGTTCAAGGACAGGGGTGACTGAAGCTTTCTTT
TRBJ1-3 - few TRBV7-2 CASYENSGNTIYF TGTGCCAGCTACGAGAACTCTGGAAACACCATATATTTT
TRBJ1-5 - many TRBV5-1 CASSRGGDSNQPQHF TGCGCCAGCAGCAGAGGAGGTGATAGCAATCAGCCCCAGCATTTT
TRBJ2-1 TRBD2 many TRBV24-1 CATSDPRTSLRGYNEQFF TGTGCCACCAGTGACCCAAGGACTAGCCTTAGGGGCTACAATGAGCAGTTCTTC
TRBJ2-1 TRBD1 many TRBV12-3/TRBV12-4 CASSSWTGSSLGEQFF TGTGCCAGCAGTTCCTGGACAGGGTCTTCTTTGGGAGAGCAGTTCTTC
TRBJ1-5 - many TRBV6-5 CASSYDVAVGNQPQHF TGTGCCAGCAGTTACGACGTGGCAGTCGGGAATCAGCCCCAGCATTTT
TRBJ2-2 - - TRBV4-2 CASSLPGETGELFF TGTGCCAGCAGCCTGCCGGGGGAGACCGGGGAGCTGTTTTTT
TRBJ2-3 - many TRBV20-1 CSALSGPGTDTQYF TGCAGTGCGTTATCGGGACCAGGCACAGATACGCAGTATTTT
TRBJ1-3 TRBD1 - TRBV29-1 CSVARDRGNTIYF TGCAGCGTTGCTCGGGACAGGGGGAACACCATATATTTT
TRBJ2-3 - - TRBV7-9 CASSSHIGGLDTQYF TGTGCCAGCAGCTCTCATATTGGCGGGTTGGATACGCAGTATTTT
TRBJ1-1 TRBD1 many TRBV29-1 CSVEGTGGRRMNTEAFF TGCAGCGTTGAAGGAACAGGGGGCCGTCGCATGAACACTGAAGCTTTCTTT
TRBJ2-3 - - TRBV6-5 CASSYSPGVRTDTQYF TGTGCCAGCAGTTACTCGCCGGGAGTAAGGACAGATACGCAGTATTTT
TRBJ2-5 TRBD1 - TRBV7-9 CASSLYPQGASKGTQYF TGTGCCAGCAGCTTGTATCCACAGGGGGCGAGCAAGGGGACCCAGTACTTC
TRBJ2-3 - many TRBV5-1 CASSTPRADTQYF TGCGCCAGCAGCACCCCCAGGGCAGATACGCAGTATTTT
TRBJ1-2 TRBD1 many TRBV5-1 CASSHETGASNYGYTF TGCGCCAGCAGCCACGAGACAGGGGCTTCTAACTATGGCTACACCTTC
TRBJ2-4 - - TRBV11-2 CASSSRTRAPKNIQYF TGTGCCAGCAGCTCCCGCACCCGGGCGCCCAAAAACATTCAGTACTTC
TRBJ2-3 - many TRBV5-1 CASRTHQGLTDTQYF TGCGCCAGCAGGACCCATCAAGGCCTCACAGATACGCAGTATTTT
TRBJ1-2 TRBD1 - TRBV9 CASSEGQGVSNFYGYTF TGTGCCAGCAGCGAGGGCCAGGGGGTGTCGAACTTCTATGGCTACACCTTC
TRBJ2-2 TRBD2 few TRBV10-2 CASSASGGANGELFF TGCGCCAGCAGTGCCAGCGGGGGGGCGAACGGGGAGCTGTTTTTT
TRBJ1-3 - many TRBV11-2 CASSPTAVSDTIYF TGTGCCAGCAGCCCGACAGCAGTTTCGGACACCATATATTTT
TRBJ2-6 - few TRBV29-1 CSAQYPGANVLTF TGCAGCGCCCAGTACCCTGGGGCCAACGTCCTGACTTTC
TRBJ2-3 TRBD2 many TRBV20-1 CSWTSGMLADTQYF TGCAGTTGGACTAGCGGGATGTTAGCAGATACGCAGTATTTT
TRBJ2-5 - many TRBV7-7 CASSPRGQETQYF TGTGCCAGCAGCCCAAGGGGGCAAGAGACCCAGTACTTC
TRBJ2-7 - many TRBV27 CASSMDSYSYEQYF TGTGCCAGCAGTATGGACAGTTACTCCTACGAGCAGTACTTC
TRBJ2-5 TRBD2 many TRBV10-2 CASRATSGFKETQYF TGCGCCAGCAGGGCGACTAGCGGATTCAAAGAGACCCAGTACTTC
TRBJ2-1 - many TRBV20-1 CSALQSSYNEQFF TGCAGTGCCCTTCAGAGCTCCTACAATGAGCAGTTCTTC
TRBJ2-7 - - TRBV27 CASRSQGSSEQYF TGTGCCAGCAGAAGCCAGGGAAGTTCCGAGCAGTACTTC
TRBJ1-2 - many TRBV25-1 CASSPLSEFYGYTF TGTGCCAGCAGTCCCTTATCCGAATTCTATGGCTACACCTTC
TRBJ2-3 - many TRBV20-1 CSARGHGGDTQYF TGCAGTGCTAGAGGACACGGGGGAGATACGCAGTATTTT
TRBJ2-1 - many TRBV20-1 CSARDGALASSYNEQFF TGCAGTGCTAGAGATGGGGCATTAGCGAGTTCCTACAATGAGCAGTTCTTC
TRBJ2-3 - few TRBV20-1 CCAREGGTGGADTQYF TGCTGTGCTAGAGAAGGGGGAACAGGGGGGGCAGATACGCAGTATTTT
TRBJ1-5 TRBD1 many TRBV9 CASSGGSGTQGVQPQHF TGTGCCAGCAGCGGTGGCTCCGGGACGCAGGGGGTTCAGCCCCAGCATTTT
TRBJ2-2 TRBD1 many TRBV12-3/TRBV12-4 CASSLPLTGVTGELFF TGTGCCAGCAGTTTGCCCTTGACAGGGGTCACCGGGGAGCTGTTTTTT
TRBJ2-1 - - TRBV6-2/TRBV6-3 CASSYWRRTKYNEQFF TGTGCCAGCAGTTACTGGCGGAGGACCAAATACAATGAGCAGTTCTTC
TRBJ1-5 TRBD1 many TRBV12-3/TRBV12-4 CASSLERGTGNQPQHF TGTGCCAGCAGTTTAGAGCGGGGGACAGGTAATCAGCCCCAGCATTTT
TRBJ1-4 - - TRBV12-3/TRBV12-4 CASRGRTTNEKLFF TGTGCCAGCAGGGGGAGAACAACTAATGAAAAACTGTTTTTT
TRBJ2-7 - many TRBV5-1 CASSLSEGEQYF TGCGCCAGCAGCTTGTCCGAGGGGGAGCAGTACTTC
TRBJ2-1 TRBD1 many TRBV12-3/TRBV12-4 CASSPPGQGIHEQFF TGTGCCAGCAGTCCGCCGGGACAGGGGATCCATGAGCAGTTCTTC
TRBJ1-1 - - TRBV20-1 CSASDMNTEAFF TGCAGTGCTAGCGACATGAACACTGAAGCTTTCTTT
TRBJ1-4 TRBD1 many TRBV13 CASSQGAGNEKLFF TGTGCCAGCAGCCAGGGGGCAGGAAATGAAAAACTGTTTTTT
TRBJ1-1 TRBD1 many TRBV5-1 CASTPMGQGLMNTEAFF TGCGCCAGCACCCCGATGGGACAGGGACTCATGAACACTGAAGCTTTCTTT
TRBJ1-2 - few TRBV7-9 CASTRTGGQYGYTF TGTGCCAGCACCCGAACCGGGGGGCAGTATGGCTACACCTTC
TRBJ2-5 TRBD2 few TRBV5-1 CASSLVGGRQTQYF TGCGCCAGCAGCTTGGTGGGAGGGCGGCAGACCCAGTACTTC
TRBJ2-3 - many TRBV25-1 CASSEGGKGPDTQYF TGTGCCAGCAGTGAGGGAGGAAAGGGACCAGATACGCAGTATTTT
TRBJ2-1 TRBD2 many TRBV20-1 CSASTSGGAYTEQFF TGCAGTGCCTCGACTAGCGGGGGGGCCTACACTGAGCAGTTCTTC
TRBJ2-1 - few TRBV27 CASSLSARPPQQFF TGTGCCAGCAGTTTATCGGCTCGCCCCCCTCAGCAGTTCTTC
TRBJ2-1 TRBD2 - TRBV2 CATLAGLPNEQFF TGTGCCACTCTAGCGGGATTGCCCAATGAGCAGTTCTTC
TRBJ2-1 - many TRBV10-3 CAIGQSWIGYNEQFF TGTGCCATTGGCCAAAGTTGGATAGGCTACAATGAGCAGTTCTTC
TRBJ2-4 TRBD1 - TRBV27 CASSSYGTGGDWVKNIQYF TGTGCCAGCAGTTCCTACGGGACAGGGGGCGATTGGGTCAAAAACATTCAGTACTTC
TRBJ2-3 TRBD2 - TRBV7-8 CASSLGTSVADTQYF TGTGCCAGCAGCTTAGGGACTAGCGTGGCAGATACGCAGTATTTT
TRBJ2-5 - - TRBV7-9 CASSWIRDGEETQYF TGTGCCAGCAGCTGGATTCGGGACGGTGAAGAGACCCAGTACTTC
TRBJ2-5 TRBD2 many TRBV5-1 CASSLVAGDLETQYF TGCGCCAGCAGCTTGGTCGCGGGAGATTTGGAGACCCAGTACTTC